What follows is one T cell receptor (beta chain) and its context. TCRdb's copy holds only in-frame clones and misses some; the assay was immunoSEQ multiplex PCR. Of more than 100,000 clones in the sample, nearly 90% were seen once. The source of the sample is a study of blood T cell repertoires in COVID-19. CDR3 size: 13 residues. The ends lost 9 bases at V and 2 bases at J; junction bases unmatched: 3. Germline lookup yields CDR1 LNHDA and CDR2 SQIVND (reference sequence). This chain joins TRBV19 and TRBJ1-1, with 10 positions matching TRBD1. This receptor was obtained from a woman in her sixties with COVID-19, enrolled during active disease. The material sequenced was peripheral blood. The CDR3 spells CASRTGGNTEAFF. The DNA for the CDR3 is TGTGCCAGCAGGACAGGGGGTAACACTGAAGCTTTCTTT.